A selection of T cell receptor beta chains follows, all from one sample in a study of shared clonotypes between healthy human individuals. Using immunoSEQ multiplex PCR, the repertoire was profiled, and TCRdb retains in-frame clones only, with some absent. Found here are about 2 million clones, 85% to 95% of them singletons; the top ten hold more than 0.1%. The sample was naive CD4+ T cells sorted from blood. The receptor source for this set is a man younger than 35 in good health. CDR3s include the opening cysteine and the closing phenylalanine or tryptophan. D genes are given only for firm matches. A clone size is listed for some rows: how often the clone was seen (once, few, many), or a class if it is expanded.

D: -; size: -; J: TRBJ1-6; V: TRBV10-3; DNA: TGTGCCTCCGAACAGGGCTTAGGGAGTTCACCCCTCCACTTT; CDR3: CASEQGLGSSPLHF
D: -; size: -; J: TRBJ2-1; V: TRBV11-2; DNA: TGTGCCAGCAGACCTAGTGGGAGAGGTGAGCAGTTCTTC; CDR3: CASRPSGRGEQFF
D: -; size: -; J: TRBJ2-5; V: TRBV19; DNA: TGTGCCAGTAGGCACAGGGAGGCGGAGACCCAGTACTTC; CDR3: CASRHREAETQYF
D: -; size: -; J: TRBJ1-1; V: TRBV28; DNA: TGTGCCAGCAGTTTATATGGGGGGGCCACTGAAGCTTTCTTT; CDR3: CASSLYGGATEAFF
D: TRBD1; size: -; J: TRBJ2-5; V: TRBV5-6; DNA: TGTGCCAGCAGCACCGGACAGGGGCCCCAAGAGACCCAGTACTTC; CDR3: CASSTGQGPQETQYF
D: TRBD1; size: -; J: TRBJ2-7; V: TRBV6-5; DNA: TGTGCCAGCAGTCGACAGGGTCCTTGGGAGCAGTACTTC; CDR3: CASSRQGPWEQYF
D: TRBD2; size: -; J: TRBJ2-1; V: TRBV10-3; DNA: TGTGCCATCGGATCTGTAGCGGGAATCGATGAGCAGTTCTTC; CDR3: CAIGSVAGIDEQFF
D: -; size: -; J: TRBJ1-1; V: TRBV7-2; DNA: TGTGCCAGCAGCTTAGCGCGGGCCAGATACACTGAAGCTTTCTTT; CDR3: CASSLARARYTEAFF
D: -; size: -; J: TRBJ2-7; V: TRBV5-4; DNA: TGTGCCAGCAGCTGGGGGGAACAAACCTCCTCCGAGCAGTACTTC; CDR3: CASSWGEQTSSEQYF
D: -; size: -; J: TRBJ2-2; V: TRBV7-2; DNA: TGTGCCAGCAGCCAAGGGCAGGGGACCGGGGAGCTGTTTTTT; CDR3: CASSQGQGTGELFF
D: TRBD2; size: -; J: TRBJ2-7; V: TRBV9; DNA: TGTGCCAGCAGATGGGCCGGGACTAGAACCTACGAGCAGTACTTC; CDR3: CASRWAGTRTYEQYF
D: -; size: -; J: TRBJ2-7; V: TRBV18; DNA: TGTGCCAGCTCAGCCGGGTCCCACTACGAGCAGTACTTC; CDR3: CASSAGSHYEQYF
D: -; size: -; J: TRBJ2-7; V: TRBV11-2; DNA: TGTGCCAGCAGCTTGATGGGGGGGGCCGTCTTC; CDR3: CASSLMGGAVF
D: -; size: -; J: TRBJ1-5; V: TRBV5-6; DNA: TGTGCCAGCAGCTTGAGGACACCTAATAGCAATCAGCCCCAGCATTTT; CDR3: CASSLRTPNSNQPQHF
D: -; size: -; J: TRBJ2-2; V: TRBV11-2; DNA: TGTGCCAGCAGCCCGAACCTTTTAGCGACCGGGGAGCTGTTTTTT; CDR3: CASSPNLLATGELFF
D: TRBD1; size: -; J: TRBJ1-5; V: TRBV19; DNA: TGTGCCAGTAGTATGGACAGGGGAAGAAATCAGCCCCAGCATTTT; CDR3: CASSMDRGRNQPQHF
D: -; size: -; J: TRBJ2-4; V: TRBV5-1; DNA: TGCGCCAGCTTCCTACAAGAGGAGGTCAGCGCCAAAAACATTCAGTACTTC; CDR3: CASFLQEEVSAKNIQYF
D: -; size: -; J: TRBJ1-4; V: TRBV25-1; DNA: TGTGCCAGCAGTGCCACAGGGCCCAATGAAAAACTGTTTTTT; CDR3: CASSATGPNEKLFF
D: TRBD2; size: -; J: TRBJ2-3; V: TRBV6-5; DNA: TGTGCCAGCAGTTATAGCGGGGTAGGCACAGATACGCAGTATTTT; CDR3: CASSYSGVGTDTQYF
D: -; size: few; J: TRBJ1-6; V: TRBV7-2; DNA: TGTGCCAGCAGCCGCATGGAGACTTCACCCCTCCACTTT; CDR3: CASSRMETSPLHF
D: -; size: -; J: TRBJ2-5; V: TRBV25-1; DNA: TGTGCCAGCAGTGAAGGACAGCCCCAAGAGACCCAGTACTTC; CDR3: CASSEGQPQETQYF
D: -; size: -; J: TRBJ2-7; V: TRBV5-1; DNA: TGCGCCAGCAGCTTGGATGTGACAGGAGTCTACGAGCAGTACTTC; CDR3: CASSLDVTGVYEQYF
D: -; size: -; J: TRBJ2-7; V: TRBV19; DNA: TGTGCCAGTAGTCGGGAGGGGACAGGCAGCTTGAGCGAGCAGTACTTC; CDR3: CASSREGTGSLSEQYF
D: -; size: -; J: TRBJ2-5; V: TRBV30; DNA: TGTGCCTGGAGTTCGGGGCTCGGGGAGACCCAGTACTTC; CDR3: CAWSSGLGETQYF
D: TRBD1; size: -; J: TRBJ2-7; V: TRBV4-3; DNA: TGCGCCAGCAGGGGGCGGGACAGGGTTTTTCCTTACGAGCAGTACTTC; CDR3: CASRGRDRVFPYEQYF
D: -; size: -; J: TRBJ1-5; V: TRBV28; DNA: TGTGCCAGCAGGGAAAACAATCAGCCCCAGCATTTT; CDR3: CASRENNQPQHF
D: -; size: -; J: TRBJ1-6; V: TRBV10-3; DNA: TGTGCCATCAGTGACGGGCCAGGGATGCGCTTT; CDR3: CAISDGPGMRF
D: TRBD2; size: -; J: TRBJ2-1; V: TRBV30; DNA: TGTGCCTGGTTTGGCGGGAGCTCCTACAATGAGCAGTTCTTC; CDR3: CAWFGGSSYNEQFF
D: -; size: -; J: TRBJ2-7; V: TRBV30; DNA: TGTGCCTGGAGGGGGGATGGTGGCGGGCAGTACTTC; CDR3: CAWRGDGGGQYF
D: -; size: -; J: TRBJ1-2; V: TRBV11-2; DNA: TGTGCCAGCAGCTCCCAACAGGAAAACTATGGCTACACCTTC; CDR3: CASSSQQENYGYTF
D: -; size: -; J: TRBJ2-7; V: TRBV6-5; DNA: TGTGCCAGCAGCCCACCCAAGGGTCCCTCTGGCGAGCAGTACTTC; CDR3: CASSPPKGPSGEQYF
D: TRBD2; size: -; J: TRBJ2-1; V: TRBV2; DNA: TGTGCCAGCAGCCACTTAACTAGCGGGGGCCCCTTTATCGATGAGCAGTTCTTC; CDR3: CASSHLTSGGPFIDEQFF
D: -; size: -; J: TRBJ2-7; V: TRBV10-3; DNA: TGTGCCATCAGTGAGTCTAGGGGACTTGGTGCCTACGAGCAGTACTTC; CDR3: CAISESRGLGAYEQYF
D: TRBD1; size: -; J: TRBJ1-1; V: TRBV6-6; DNA: TGTGCCAGCACACAGGGGGATTGGACTGAAGCTTTCTTT; CDR3: CASTQGDWTEAFF
D: -; size: -; J: TRBJ1-2; V: TRBV9; DNA: TGTGCCAGCAGCCCCAAGGTGGGGGGGGATGGCTACACCTTC; CDR3: CASSPKVGGDGYTF
D: TRBD1; size: -; J: TRBJ2-7; V: TRBV10-3; DNA: TGTGCCATCAGTGGCGGACAGGGAGCTTCTTACGAGCAGTACTTC; CDR3: CAISGGQGASYEQYF
D: -; size: -; J: TRBJ2-7; V: TRBV5-1; DNA: TGCGCCAGCAGCACCTATCAGGGCCCCAGAACCTCCGAGCAGTACTTC; CDR3: CASSTYQGPRTSEQYF
D: TRBD1; size: -; J: TRBJ1-1; V: TRBV5-1; DNA: TGCGCCAGCAGCTCGCAGGGGGCGGACACTGAAGCTTTCTTT; CDR3: CASSSQGADTEAFF
D: TRBD1; size: -; J: TRBJ2-7; V: TRBV2; DNA: TGTGCCAGCGGTGGACAGGTCGCCTACGAGCAGTACTTC; CDR3: CASGGQVAYEQYF
D: TRBD2; size: -; J: TRBJ2-3; V: TRBV9; DNA: TGTGCCAGCAGCGTAGAGGGACTAGCGGACTCCAGCACAGATACGCAGTATTTT; CDR3: CASSVEGLADSSTDTQYF
D: TRBD2; size: few; J: TRBJ2-5; V: TRBV11-2; DNA: TGTGCCAGCAGATGGACTAGCGGACAAGAGACCCAGTACTTC; CDR3: CASRWTSGQETQYF
D: -; size: -; J: TRBJ2-5; V: TRBV18; DNA: TGTGCCAGCTCACCACCTTCGCAGGGATTGCAGACCCAGTACTTC; CDR3: CASSPPSQGLQTQYF
D: -; size: once; J: TRBJ2-3; V: TRBV4-3; DNA: TGCGCCAGCAGCCAAGCCTCGGGACCGAGGTCCGATACGCAGTATTTT; CDR3: CASSQASGPRSDTQYF
D: TRBD1; size: -; J: TRBJ2-5; V: TRBV11-2; DNA: TGTGCCAGCAGCCTAGAGGGACAGGGGTGGGAGACCCAGTACTTC; CDR3: CASSLEGQGWETQYF
D: TRBD1; size: -; J: TRBJ1-2; V: TRBV6-6; DNA: TGTGCCAGCAGCCGACAGGGGAATGGCTACACCTTC; CDR3: CASSRQGNGYTF
D: -; size: -; J: TRBJ1-6; V: TRBV7-8; DNA: TGTGCCAGCAGCCACCGGCTACGGGAAGGGGGGAATTCACCCCTCCACTTT; CDR3: CASSHRLREGGNSPLHF